What follows are 15 T cell receptor beta chains derived from one specimen sequenced in a study of control samples from healthy donors and cancer patients. The data were produced by immunoSEQ multiplex PCR, yet TCRdb's version contains in-frame clones alone and is incomplete. This table has 75,000 to 95,000 clones, over 90% appearing once. The sample consisted of blood. The source of these receptors is a woman in her twenties or thirties in good health.

J is TRBJ2-5 and V is TRBV27; unclear D gene. The CDR3 loop spans 14 amino acids. The V and J ends lost 5 bases and 2 bases respectively, with 12 bases between them. CDR1 is MNHEY and CDR2 is SMNVEV in the germline V gene (reference sequence). This CDR3 is CASSAYGVQETQYF. In DNA form, the CDR3 reads TGTGCCAGCAGTGCTTATGGGGTTCAAGAGACCCAGTACTTC.

This rearrangement joins TRBV20-1 to TRBJ1-1, with 8 bases identical to TRBD1. Per germline, CDR1 DFQATT and CDR2 SNEGSKA (reference sequence). V was pared by 3 bases and J by 10 bases, with 4 bases of the junction left unmatched. There are 11 residues in the CDR3. The CDR3 sequence is CSARDGQGAFF. For the CDR3, the DNA is TGCAGTGCTAGGGACGGACAGGGAGCTTTCTTT.

For the CDR3, the DNA is TGCGCCAGCAGCTTGGCCATTAACTACGAGCAGTACTTC. Amino acid sequence: CASSLAINYEQYF. This rearrangement joins TRBV5-1 to TRBJ2-7; D is uncertain. This CDR3 is built from 13 residues. Germline-derived CDR1 and CDR2 are SGHRS and YFSETQ. Deletions cut 0 bases from V and 3 bases from J, with 7 bases between.

The gene calls are TRBV10-2 and TRBJ2-7; possible D gene TRBD1, 7 bases. The CDR3 extends over 15 amino acids. CDR1 WSHSY and CDR2 SAAADI come from the germline V gene. The germline V and J ends were trimmed by 6 bases and 3 bases, with 18 bases remaining between them. The CDR3 sequence: CASSRVWGDSYEQYF. CDR3 sequence (DNA): TGCGCCAGCAGCCGGGTTTGGGGGGACAGCTACGAGCAGTACTTC.

This chain connects TRBV7-9 to TRBJ1-1; TRBD1 matches at 7 bases. The CDR3 is made up of 15 amino acids. V trimming: 5 bases; J trimming: 1 base; junction bases outside the gene matches: 7. The germline gives CDR1 SEHNR, CDR2 FQNEAQ (reference sequence). CDR3 in DNA: TGTGCCAGCAGCCTCCGACAGGGATCGAACACTGAAGCTTTCTTT. This translates into CASSLRQGSNTEAFF. The full variable domain, with the rest looked up from reference TRBV7-9 and TRBJ1-1, is DTGVSQNPRHKITKRGQNVTFRCDPISEHNRLYWYRQTLGQGPEFLTYFQNEAQLEKSRLLSDRFSAERPKGSFSTLEIQRTEQGDSAMYLCASSLRQGSNTEAFFGQGTRLTVV.

CDR3 sequence: CASSPRTGRNSPLHF. Here the CDR3 DNA reads TGTGCCAGCAGTCCCCGGACAGGGAGGAATTCACCCCTCCACTTT. The chain uses TRBV27 and TRBJ1-6, with 8 bases fitting TRBD1. CDR1 is MNHEY and CDR2 is SMNVEV in the germline V gene (reference sequence). The CDR3 consists of 15 residues. The junction had 7 bases not matched to a gene; V was cut back by 5 bases and J by 7 bases.

V gene TRBV2 combines with J gene TRBJ1-1; D is unclear. The CDR3 consists of 14 residues. Per germline, CDR1 SNHLY and CDR2 FYNNEI. The V and J ends lost 5 bases and 1 base respectively, with 11 bases between them. The CDR3 bases are TGTGCCAGCAGTCCCAGGCGGGGGAACACTGAAGCTTTCTTT. This encodes CASSPRRGNTEAFF.

This chain connects TRBV24-1 to TRBJ2-1, with 7 positions matching TRBD1. The ends lost 5 bases at V and 7 bases at J; junction bases unmatched: 13. This CDR3 is built from 16 residues. CDR1 is KGHDR and CDR2 is SFDVKD in the germline V gene. The DNA for the CDR3 is TGTGCCACCAGTGGCCGAACAGGGGTGCGCGGGAATGAGCAGTTCTTC. Translating it yields CATSGRTGVRGNEQFF.

CDR3 in amino acids: CASSLDGHSNEKLFF. The CDR3 nucleotides read TGTGCCAGCAGCTTAGATGGCCACTCTAATGAAAAACTGTTTTTT. The J gene is TRBJ1-4, the V gene TRBV11-2; no clear D gene. This CDR3 is 15 amino acids long. V gave up 0 bases and J gave up 3 bases, with 8 bases separating them. Germline CDR1 reads SGHAT; CDR2 reads FQNNGV.

This sequence joins TRBV10-3 and TRBJ2-4; the match to TRBD2 covers 7 bases. The CDR3 consists of 15 residues. The V gene end was trimmed by 3 bases and the J gene end by 5 bases; junction bases not matched to a gene: 7. Looked up from germline, CDR1 is ENHRY and CDR2 is SYGVKD. CDR3 DNA sequence: TGTGCCATCAGTGACACCGCGGGAGAGGAAAACATTCAGTACTTC. This gives the protein CAISDTAGEENIQYF.

The chain couples TRBV5-8 to TRBJ1-2, with D maybe TRBD1 (5 bases). V was clipped by 2 bases and J by 0 bases, with 8 bases between them. The CDR3 is made up of 14 amino acids. Germline V CDR1 and CDR2: SGHTS, YDEGEE. CDR3 nucleotides: TGTGCCAGCAGCTTCAGGGAAGCTAACTATGGCTACACCTTC. Protein sequence: CASSFREANYGYTF.

CDR3 residues: CASSELGSGANVLTF. DNA for the CDR3: TGTGCCAGCAGTGAATTGGGTTCTGGGGCCAACGTCCTGACTTTC. The chain uses TRBV6-1 and TRBJ2-6; no clear D. Germline loops: CDR1 MNHNS, CDR2 SASEGT. V was trimmed by 2 bases and J by 1 base, leaving 6 bases between them. The CDR3 has 15 amino acids.

The chain couples TRBV15 to TRBJ2-1; D not certain. V was pared by 0 bases and J by 6 bases, with 0 bases between. From germline, CDR1 is LNHNV and CDR2 YYDKDF (reference sequence). The CDR3 has 11 amino acids. In DNA form, the CDR3 reads TGTGCCACCAGCAGAGACAATGAGCAGTTCTTC. Amino acid sequence: CATSRDNEQFF.

The chain joins TRBV7-8 to TRBJ1-1, with a possible D match to TRBD1 (5 bases). This CDR3 contains 12 residues. Germline V gene data show CDR1 as SGHVS and CDR2 as FQNEAQ. The V end was cut by 5 bases, the J end by 8 bases, with 12 bases between. CDR3 sequence: CASSASGREAFF. The CDR3 nucleotides are TGTGCCAGCAGCGCCTCAGGGAGGGAAGCTTTCTTT. The entire variable domain, with the rest obtained from reference TRBV7-8 and TRBJ1-1, is as follows: GAGVSQSPRYKVAKRGQDVALRCDPISGHVSLFWYQQALGQGPEFLTYFQNEAQLDKSGLPSDRFFAERPEGSVSTLKIQRTQQEDSAVYLCASSASGREAFFGQGTRLTVV.

The chain carries TRBV5-1 and TRBJ2-7; 9 nucleotides match TRBD1. V lost 4 bases and J lost 3; bases outside the gene matches: 2. This CDR3 is 13 amino acids long. Per germline, CDR1 SGHRS and CDR2 YFSETQ. CDR3 protein: CASSRDRDYEQYF. The DNA for the CDR3 is TGCGCCAGCAGCCGGGACAGGGACTACGAGCAGTACTTC.